The rows below give T cell receptor beta chains drawn from one sample of a study of Graves' ophthalmopathy and Graves' hyperthyroidism. TCRdb analysed the multiplex PCR reads with MiXCR anew, one entry per CDR3 protein. The data hold about 400,000 distinct CDR3 sequences, with 15% to 20% observed a single time. The sample comprised peripheral blood. These receptors were taken from a woman under 30 with Graves' ophthalmopathy. CDR3s include the opening cysteine and the closing phenylalanine or tryptophan. Fields, in order: D gene, V gene, J gene, clone size, CDR3 DNA, CDR3 protein. D genes are given only for firm matches. Expanded clones get a size class; other rows say once, few or many, or leave the size out.

D gene: TRBD1
V gene: TRBV27
J gene: TRBJ1-6
clone size: many
CDR3 DNA: TGTGCCAGCAGTCCACAGGGGCCTTCACCCCTCCACTTT
CDR3 protein: CASSPQGPSPLHF

D gene: TRBD2
V gene: TRBV2
J gene: TRBJ2-1
clone size: many
CDR3 DNA: TGTGCCAGCAGTGGTTGGAGGAGTAGCGGGAGGATCGATGAGCAGTTCTTC
CDR3 protein: CASSGWRSSGRIDEQFF

D gene: -
V gene: TRBV2
J gene: TRBJ1-2
clone size: many
CDR3 DNA: TGTTGGGGGGGCGGCTACACCTTC
CDR3 protein: CWGGGYTF

D gene: -
V gene: TRBV4-2
J gene: TRBJ1-2
clone size: many
CDR3 DNA: TGTGCCAGCAGCCAAGAAAGGGACACGGCCTATGGCTACACCTTC
CDR3 protein: CASSQERDTAYGYTF

D gene: TRBD2
V gene: TRBV25-1
J gene: TRBJ2-5
clone size: -
CDR3 DNA: TGTGCCAGCAGTGAACCGACTAGCGGACAAGAGACCCAGTACTTC
CDR3 protein: CASSEPTSGQETQYF

D gene: -
V gene: TRBV20-1
J gene: TRBJ1-5
clone size: many
CDR3 DNA: TGCAGTGCTAGAGAGGGGGGCTATAGCAATCAGCCCCAGCATTTT
CDR3 protein: CSAREGGYSNQPQHF

D gene: TRBD1
V gene: TRBV28
J gene: TRBJ2-7
clone size: many
CDR3 DNA: TGTGCCAGCAGTTCCGCCGGGACAGGGATCTACGAGCAGTACTTC
CDR3 protein: CASSSAGTGIYEQYF

D gene: -
V gene: TRBV20-1
J gene: TRBJ2-7
clone size: many
CDR3 DNA: TGCAGTGCTGGAAGATGGGGGCTCGAGCAGTACTTC
CDR3 protein: CSAGRWGLEQYF

D gene: TRBD1
V gene: TRBV28
J gene: TRBJ2-5
clone size: few
CDR3 DNA: TGTGCCAGCAGTGGGACTTGGACAGGGGGTTCAGAGACCCAGTACTTC
CDR3 protein: CASSGTWTGGSETQYF

D gene: TRBD2
V gene: TRBV28
J gene: TRBJ2-2
clone size: many
CDR3 DNA: TGTGCCAGCAGTATCCCCGGGACTAGTACCGGGGAGCTGTTTTTT
CDR3 protein: CASSIPGTSTGELFF

D gene: TRBD1
V gene: TRBV15
J gene: TRBJ2-5
clone size: many
CDR3 DNA: TGTGCCACCAGCAGCCCAGCTATAGGACAGGGAGAGACCCAGTACTTC
CDR3 protein: CATSSPAIGQGETQYF

D gene: TRBD1
V gene: TRBV7-2
J gene: TRBJ1-6
clone size: many
CDR3 DNA: TGTGCCAGCAGCTTTAGGACAGGGCCATTTTCACCCCTCCACTTT
CDR3 protein: CASSFRTGPFSPLHF

D gene: TRBD1
V gene: TRBV28
J gene: TRBJ2-4
clone size: many
CDR3 DNA: TGTGCCAGCACTGCAGGGGGCTTAAACATTCAGTACTTC
CDR3 protein: CASTAGGLNIQYF

D gene: TRBD1
V gene: TRBV18
J gene: TRBJ2-7
clone size: -
CDR3 DNA: TGTACCAGCTCACACAGGGGGCTTTCAGGCGAGCAGTACTTC
CDR3 protein: CTSSHRGLSGEQYF

D gene: -
V gene: TRBV12-3/TRBV12-4
J gene: TRBJ2-6
clone size: many
CDR3 DNA: TGTGCCAGCAGTTTAAGGGTCCAAAGCTCTGGGGCCAACGTCCTGACTTTC
CDR3 protein: CASSLRVQSSGANVLTF

D gene: -
V gene: TRBV19
J gene: TRBJ1-5
clone size: many
CDR3 DNA: TGTGCCAGTAGTTCCAGGGTGGGAGGGGCTCTTCGCAATCAGCCCCAGCATTTT
CDR3 protein: CASSSRVGGALRNQPQHF